These T cell receptor beta chains were read from a single sample in a study of OX40 agonist ivuxolimab in advanced cancers. The repertoire was sequenced with immunoSEQ multiplex PCR; TCRdb's copy has only in-frame clones and lacks some. The table lists tens of thousands of clones, 80% of them singletons. The sequencing used CD4+ or CD8+ T cells sorted from blood, collected in a trial of the OX40 agonist ivuxolimab. All receptors come from an adult with an advanced solid tumor such as melanoma, head and neck, liver or kidney cancer. CDR3s include the opening cysteine and the closing phenylalanine or tryptophan. Fields, in order: CDR3 DNA, CDR3 protein, D gene, V gene, clone size, J gene. The D gene is left open where the match is weak. Expanded clones are given a class, and other clones once, few, many or no size at all.

CDR3 DNA: TGTGCCAGCAGCTCCGGCCGGGAAAATGAAGCTTTCTTT
CDR3 protein: CASSSGRENEAFF
D gene: NA
V gene: TRBV5-4
clone size: few
J gene: TRBJ1-1

CDR3 DNA: TGTGCCAGCAGCCTTAGCCAAGGATCTAACTATGGCTACACCTTC
CDR3 protein: CASSLSQGSNYGYTF
D gene: NA
V gene: TRBV28
clone size: NA
J gene: TRBJ1-2

CDR3 DNA: TGCAGCGTGGGGACGCCGGGATCCTACGAGCAGTACTTC
CDR3 protein: CSVGTPGSYEQYF
D gene: NA
V gene: TRBV29-1
clone size: NA
J gene: TRBJ2-7

CDR3 DNA: TGCAGCGTTGGACGACAGGGGATTGGTGGCTACACCTTC
CDR3 protein: CSVGRQGIGGYTF
D gene: TRBD1
V gene: TRBV29-1
clone size: NA
J gene: TRBJ1-2

CDR3 DNA: TGTGCCACCAGCAGAGGTGGGGCGGCTTACGAGCAGTACTTC
CDR3 protein: CATSRGGAAYEQYF
D gene: NA
V gene: TRBV15
clone size: NA
J gene: TRBJ2-7

CDR3 DNA: TGTGCCAGCAGCTCCCGGGACAACTACAATGAGCAGTTCTTC
CDR3 protein: CASSSRDNYNEQFF
D gene: NA
V gene: TRBV5-4
clone size: NA
J gene: TRBJ2-1

CDR3 DNA: TGTGCCAGCAGCGCAGCCGTTGGCAGGAACTACGAGCAGTACTTC
CDR3 protein: CASSAAVGRNYEQYF
D gene: NA
V gene: TRBV9
clone size: NA
J gene: TRBJ2-7

CDR3 DNA: TGTGCCACCAGCAAGGGAGGTTCCGAACGGGAAAAACTGTTTTTT
CDR3 protein: CATSKGGSEREKLFF
D gene: NA
V gene: TRBV15
clone size: few
J gene: TRBJ1-4

CDR3 DNA: TGCGCCAGCAGCTTGCCGACTAGAATTGGGAACACTGAAGCTTTCTTT
CDR3 protein: CASSLPTRIGNTEAFF
D gene: NA
V gene: TRBV5-1
clone size: NA
J gene: TRBJ1-1

CDR3 DNA: TGCGCCAGCAGCCAAGATTGGGGGGGGTTGGTGCACAATGAGCAGTTCTTC
CDR3 protein: CASSQDWGGLVHNEQFF
D gene: TRBD2
V gene: TRBV4-3
clone size: NA
J gene: TRBJ2-1

CDR3 DNA: TGTGCCAGCAGTTGGACAGGGCGGGCCTATGGCTACACCTTC
CDR3 protein: CASSWTGRAYGYTF
D gene: TRBD1
V gene: TRBV28
clone size: few
J gene: TRBJ1-2

CDR3 DNA: TGTGCCAGCAGGAGAATCCCCGGAGGGGCTGAAGCTTTCTTT
CDR3 protein: CASRRIPGGAEAFF
D gene: NA
V gene: TRBV27
clone size: NA
J gene: TRBJ1-1

CDR3 DNA: TGCAGCGCAATGACTAGCTGGACCGGGGAGCTGTTTTTT
CDR3 protein: CSAMTSWTGELFF
D gene: TRBD2
V gene: TRBV29-1
clone size: NA
J gene: TRBJ2-2

CDR3 DNA: TGTGCCAGCCTACGACTAGCGGGAGAAGTGGGTCCGCAGTATTTT
CDR3 protein: CASLRLAGEVGPQYF
D gene: TRBD2
V gene: TRBV27
clone size: NA
J gene: TRBJ2-3

CDR3 DNA: TGTGCCATCAACACAGGGTTAGGGGAGACCCAGTACTTC
CDR3 protein: CAINTGLGETQYF
D gene: NA
V gene: TRBV10-3
clone size: NA
J gene: TRBJ2-5

CDR3 DNA: TGCGCCAGCAGCCACGACAGGTTCCCCAAGGCCGGGGAGCTGTTTTTT
CDR3 protein: CASSHDRFPKAGELFF
D gene: NA
V gene: TRBV5-1
clone size: once
J gene: TRBJ2-2

CDR3 DNA: TGCGCCAGCACTAGCGGGAGGTATGATACGCAGTATTTT
CDR3 protein: CASTSGRYDTQYF
D gene: TRBD2
V gene: TRBV5-1
clone size: NA
J gene: TRBJ2-3

CDR3 DNA: TGCGCCAGCAGCCCCCTCCCGGGACCAAGCACAGATACGCAGTATTTT
CDR3 protein: CASSPLPGPSTDTQYF
D gene: NA
V gene: TRBV4-1
clone size: NA
J gene: TRBJ2-3

CDR3 DNA: TGTGCCAGCAGCTCCGGGGACCGCGGGATGAAAGAGACCCAGTACTTC
CDR3 protein: CASSSGDRGMKETQYF
D gene: NA
V gene: TRBV7-2
clone size: once
J gene: TRBJ2-5

CDR3 DNA: TGTGCCAGCAGCTTTTCTTTGACCTACGAGCAGTACTTC
CDR3 protein: CASSFSLTYEQYF
D gene: NA
V gene: TRBV7-7
clone size: few
J gene: TRBJ2-7

CDR3 DNA: TGTGCCAGTAGGAGGGAGGCGAACACCGGGGAGCTGTTTTTT
CDR3 protein: CASRREANTGELFF
D gene: NA
V gene: TRBV19
clone size: NA
J gene: TRBJ2-2

CDR3 DNA: TGTGCCTGGAGTGTACTTCTGACAGGGGCCTACGAGCAGTACTTC
CDR3 protein: CAWSVLLTGAYEQYF
D gene: TRBD1
V gene: TRBV30
clone size: few
J gene: TRBJ2-7

CDR3 DNA: TGCGCCAGCAGCCAAGAGCCGGGAACTGAAGCTTTCTTT
CDR3 protein: CASSQEPGTEAFF
D gene: NA
V gene: TRBV4-3
clone size: NA
J gene: TRBJ1-1

CDR3 DNA: TGCGCCAGCAGTGTAGGGGGAAACACTGAAGCTTTCTTT
CDR3 protein: CASSVGGNTEAFF
D gene: NA
V gene: TRBV10-1
clone size: NA
J gene: TRBJ1-1

CDR3 DNA: TGTGCCAGCAGTTTCGGGGGTTGGGGGGAAAAACTGTTTTTT
CDR3 protein: CASSFGGWGEKLFF
D gene: NA
V gene: TRBV28
clone size: NA
J gene: TRBJ1-4

CDR3 DNA: TGTGCCAGTGCCACGAGGGGTATAGGGGCCAATGAGCAGTTCTTC
CDR3 protein: CASATRGIGANEQFF
D gene: NA
V gene: TRBV19
clone size: once
J gene: TRBJ2-1

CDR3 DNA: TGTGCCTGGTCGGGGTTTGAGACCCAGTACTTC
CDR3 protein: CAWSGFETQYF
D gene: NA
V gene: TRBV30
clone size: NA
J gene: TRBJ2-5

CDR3 DNA: TGCAGCGTTGTGAAAGGAAACACTGAAGCTTTCTTT
CDR3 protein: CSVVKGNTEAFF
D gene: NA
V gene: TRBV29-1
clone size: NA
J gene: TRBJ1-1

CDR3 DNA: TGTGCCAGCAGTTATAACAGATTCACGTCTGGAAACACCATATATTTT
CDR3 protein: CASSYNRFTSGNTIYF
D gene: NA
V gene: TRBV6-5
clone size: NA
J gene: TRBJ1-3

CDR3 DNA: TGTGCCAGCAGCTACGTGGGGTCCCCGATTTGGGGTGGCTACACCTTC
CDR3 protein: CASSYVGSPIWGGYTF
D gene: NA
V gene: TRBV7-2
clone size: NA
J gene: TRBJ1-2

CDR3 DNA: TGTGCCAGCAGTGAGGTGCTAGGCAAAGAGACCCAGTACTTC
CDR3 protein: CASSEVLGKETQYF
D gene: NA
V gene: TRBV2
clone size: NA
J gene: TRBJ2-5

CDR3 DNA: TGTGCCAGTAGTTCAGGGGTTAACGAGTGGAATGAGCAGTTCTTC
CDR3 protein: CASSSGVNEWNEQFF
D gene: NA
V gene: TRBV19
clone size: few
J gene: TRBJ2-1

CDR3 DNA: TGTGCCAGCAGCTTAAACAGGGGGATTGACGAAAAACTGTTTTTT
CDR3 protein: CASSLNRGIDEKLFF
D gene: TRBD1
V gene: TRBV5-4
clone size: once
J gene: TRBJ1-4

CDR3 DNA: TGTGCCAGCTCACCACCGCGGGGCAGAGAAGCTAACTATGGCTACACCTTC
CDR3 protein: CASSPPRGREANYGYTF
D gene: NA
V gene: TRBV18
clone size: many
J gene: TRBJ1-2

CDR3 DNA: TGTGCCAGCAGCCGAGGGACGGGGATGATTACTGAAGCTTTCTTT
CDR3 protein: CASSRGTGMITEAFF
D gene: NA
V gene: TRBV5-4
clone size: once
J gene: TRBJ1-1

CDR3 DNA: TGTGCCTGTTCTGTGGGCGGGGGGCGGGGGGAGACCCAGTACTTC
CDR3 protein: CACSVGGGRGETQYF
D gene: TRBD2
V gene: TRBV30
clone size: NA
J gene: TRBJ2-5

CDR3 DNA: TGTGCCAGCAGCCCCAAGACGGAGGTAGCGGGGAAGTTCTTC
CDR3 protein: CASSPKTEVAGKFF
D gene: TRBD2
V gene: TRBV28
clone size: NA
J gene: TRBJ2-1

CDR3 DNA: TGTGCCAGCGGGGGTCAAAGCTCCTACAATGAGCAGTTCTTC
CDR3 protein: CASGGQSSYNEQFF
D gene: NA
V gene: TRBV2
clone size: NA
J gene: TRBJ2-1

CDR3 DNA: TGTGCCAGCAGCTGGGGTCAGATCCAAGAGACCCAGTACTTC
CDR3 protein: CASSWGQIQETQYF
D gene: NA
V gene: TRBV5-5
clone size: NA
J gene: TRBJ2-5

CDR3 DNA: TGTGCCAGCAGCATTCGGACACCTAGTGCAGATACGCAGTATTTT
CDR3 protein: CASSIRTPSADTQYF
D gene: NA
V gene: TRBV21-1
clone size: NA
J gene: TRBJ2-3